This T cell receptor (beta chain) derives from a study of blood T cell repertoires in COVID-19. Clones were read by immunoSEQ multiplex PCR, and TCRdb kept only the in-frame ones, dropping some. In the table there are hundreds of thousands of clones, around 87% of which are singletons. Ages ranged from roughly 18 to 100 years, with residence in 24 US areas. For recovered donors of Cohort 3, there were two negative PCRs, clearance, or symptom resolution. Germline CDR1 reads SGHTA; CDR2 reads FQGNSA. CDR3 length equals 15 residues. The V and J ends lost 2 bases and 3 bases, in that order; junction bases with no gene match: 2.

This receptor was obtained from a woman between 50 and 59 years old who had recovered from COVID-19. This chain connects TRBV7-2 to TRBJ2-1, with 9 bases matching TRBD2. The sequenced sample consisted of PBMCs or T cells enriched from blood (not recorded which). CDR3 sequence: CASSLRREGYNEQFF. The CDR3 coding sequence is TGTGCCAGCAGCTTAAGGCGGGAGGGCTACAATGAGCAGTTCTTC. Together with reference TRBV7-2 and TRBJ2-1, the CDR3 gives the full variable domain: GAGVSQSPSNKVTEKGKDVELRCDPISGHTALYWYRQSLGQGLEFLIYFQGNSAPDKSGLPSDRFSAERTGGSVSTLTIQRTQQEDSAVYLCASSLRREGYNEQFFGPGTRLTVL.